Following are 17 T cell receptor beta chains from one sample sequenced in a study of early T cells in non-severe SARS-CoV-2 infection. One entry per CDR3 protein, called by TCRdb with MiXCR from the 5' RACE reads. The repertoire consists of approximately 30,000 distinct CDR3 sequences, with about 4.7% occurring once and the leading ten covering 7.9%. Sequenced material: whole blood. Every receptor here comes from an adult who was a healthcare worker with PCR-confirmed SARS-CoV-2 infection or an uninfected control (not recorded which).

The table lists this clonotype with many counts. The gene calls are TRBV10-2 and TRBJ1-1; D is unclear. V lost 2 bases and J lost 0, with 7 bases in between. Germline CDR1 is WSHSY and CDR2 is SAAADI. The CDR3 extends over 14 amino acids. The CDR3 DNA is TGCGCCAGCAGTGAGGAGGGTTTGAACACTGAAGCTTTCTTT. It is translated as CASSEEGLNTEAFF.

This clonotype has more than one count but fewer than ten. The chain recombines TRBV12-3 or TRBV12-4 with TRBJ1-1; D gene uncertain. CDR3 length: 12 residues. V gave up 6 bases and J gave up 3 bases, with 8 bases separating them. The chain's CDR3 is CASRSRDTEAFF. In nucleotides, the CDR3 is TGTGCCAGCAGATCCCGGGACACTGAAGCTTTCTTT.

In this sample, this clonotype turned up many times. The chain joins TRBV24-1 to TRBJ2-4, with TRBD1 identical over 7 bases. Germline trimming cut 12 bases from V and 0 bases from J; bases unmatched to any gene: 10. Germline V gene lookup returns CDR1 KGHDR and CDR2 SFDVKD. The CDR3 has 15 residues. CDR3 nucleotide sequence: TGTGCCCCCATCGGGGACAGACTAGCCAAAAACATTCAGTACTTC. Its protein is CAPIGDRLAKNIQYF.

The chain recombines TRBV29-1 with TRBJ2-3; D remains ambiguous. V dropped 4 bases and J dropped 3 bases, with 11 bases sitting between them. In germline, CDR1 is SQVTM, CDR2 ANQGSEA. This CDR3 spans 13 amino acids. DNA for the CDR3: TGCAGCGTTGGGATAGGGATAACAGATACGCAGTATTTT. This encodes CSVGIGITDTQYF.

This clonotype showed up many times. The chain has TRBV29-1 and TRBJ1-5; weak D call: TRBD1 (5 bases). The CDR3 runs 13 residues. Germline CDR1 reads SQVTM; CDR2 reads ANQGSEA. V gave up 7 bases and J gave up 1 base, with 11 bases separating them. The CDR3 bases are TGCAGCGATAAGAGGGGCAGCAATCAGCCCCAGCATTTT. It codes for CSDKRGSNQPQHF. Together with reference TRBV29-1 and TRBJ1-5, the CDR3 gives the full variable domain: SAVISQKPSRDICQRGTSLTIQCQVDSQVTMMFWYRQQPGQSLTLIATANQGSEATYESGFVIDKFPISRPNLTFSTLTVSNMSPEDSSIYLCSDKRGSNQPQHFGDGTRLSIL.

In this sample, this clonotype turned up a few times. This rearrangement joins TRBV12-3 or TRBV12-4 to TRBJ1-4, with D uncertain. This CDR3 has 12 residues. Between the trimmed V and J ends, which lost 2 bases and 8 bases, there was a span of 6 bases. Written as DNA, the CDR3 is TGTGCCAGCAGTTTATGGGGAGAAAAACTGTTTTTT. Translation gives CASSLWGEKLFF.

The table lists this clonotype with many counts. The genes are TRBV12-3 or TRBV12-4 and TRBJ2-7; TRBD1 matches 8 bases. V lost 2 bases to trimming and J lost 4 bases; unmatched junction nucleotides: 4. The CDR3 totals 14 residues. CDR3: CASSLTQGAYEQYF. The CDR3 DNA reads as TGTGCCAGCAGTTTAACCCAGGGGGCTTACGAGCAGTACTTC.

In this sample, this clonotype turned up many times. The chain links TRBV7-6 to TRBJ1-6; D not resolved. The CDR3 has 16 residues. Germline loops: CDR1 SGHVS, CDR2 FNYEAQ. The germline V and J ends were trimmed by 4 bases and 0 bases, with 10 bases remaining between them. The CDR3 DNA is TGTGCCAGCAGCTCCGACGCGGGCTCCTATAATTCACCCCTCCACTTT. Protein product: CASSSDAGSYNSPLHF.

This clonotype showed up just a few times. The CDR3 coding sequence is TGCAGCGTACGGGGGGGGCTAGGCTACGAGCAGTACTTC. Protein: CSVRGGLGYEQYF. The chain carries TRBV29-1 and TRBJ2-7; 8 nucleotides agree with TRBD2. Trimming removed 6 bases from V and 3 bases from J; junction bases left unmatched: 7. Germline assignment: CDR1 SQVTM and CDR2 ANQGSEA. The CDR3 has 13 residues.

This clonotype has a count of ten or more. The chain recombines TRBV7-6 with TRBJ2-5, with 8 bases lining up with TRBD2. Germline CDR1 is SGHVS and CDR2 is FNYEAQ. Trimming took 8 bases from V and 6 from J; bases not matched to a gene: 11. The CDR3 covers 14 residues. The CDR3 reads CASAPGGPEKTQYF. DNA for the CDR3: TGTGCCAGCGCACCGGGGGGGCCTGAGAAGACCCAGTACTTC.

The rearrangement links TRBV28 to TRBJ2-1; TRBD2 might be the D (7 bases). The CDR3 extends over 15 amino acids. V was trimmed by 6 bases and J by 4 bases, leaving 16 bases between them. Germline V CDR1 and CDR2: MDHEN, SYDVKM. The DNA for the CDR3 is TGTGCCAGCAGCCTAGGGGGGGCCGGGTACAATGAGCAGTTCTTC. Its translation is CASSLGGAGYNEQFF.

V and J are TRBV6-1 and TRBJ2-4; 8 positions match TRBD1. Germline CDR1 and CDR2: MNHNS and SASEGT. The CDR3 has 16 amino acids. V trimming: 2 bases; J trimming: 5 bases; junction bases outside the gene matches: 8. CDR3 nucleotide sequence: TGTGCCAGCAGTGAATGGCGGACAGGGTTAGAAAACATTCAGTACTTC. This sequence encodes CASSEWRTGLENIQYF.

This clonotype was recorded at least ten times. This rearrangement joins TRBV7-2 to TRBJ2-7; D perhaps matches TRBD2 (5 bases). V was clipped by 3 bases and J by 3 bases, with 12 bases between them. CDR1 and CDR2 (germline): SGHTA, FQGNSA. CDR3 size: 14 residues. The CDR3 protein is CASSFGLAYYEQYF. As DNA, the CDR3 is TGTGCCAGCAGCTTTGGGCTAGCTTACTACGAGCAGTACTTC.

This clonotype was recorded at least ten times. The chain joins TRBV10-3 to TRBJ2-3; no firm D call. The germline gives CDR1 ENHRY, CDR2 SYGVKD. This CDR3 has 14 residues. V was shortened by 0 bases and J by 0 bases, with 4 bases between the two germline ends. CDR3 region: CAISESPSTDTQYF. The CDR3 DNA reads as TGTGCCATCAGTGAGTCGCCCAGCACAGATACGCAGTATTTT.

This clonotype was detected many times. V gene TRBV5-5 combines with J gene TRBJ2-6; 9 nucleotides match TRBD1. V dropped 4 bases and J dropped 1; count of bases not matched to a gene: 12. The CDR3 contains 19 residues. CDR1 SGHKS and CDR2 YYEKEE come from the germline V gene (reference sequence). CDR3 sequence: CASSPPPGQGTSGANVLTF. In DNA form, the CDR3 reads TGTGCCAGCAGCCCGCCCCCAGGACAGGGGACATCTGGGGCCAACGTCCTGACTTTC.

V usage is TRBV20-1 and J usage is TRBJ2-7; tentative D call: TRBD1 (6 bases). Germline-derived CDR1 and CDR2 are DFQATT and SNEGSKA (reference sequence). Trimming cost V 5 bases and J 5 bases, with 19 bases left between them. The CDR3 consists of 14 residues. DNA of the CDR3: TGCAGTGCTCTAGGGACGACAGGTAACGACGAGCAGTACTTC. This encodes CSALGTTGNDEQYF.

This clonotype showed up just a few times. The gene calls are TRBV28 and TRBJ2-5, with 8 positions matching TRBD1. Germline loops: CDR1 MDHEN, CDR2 SYDVKM. After removal of 5 bases from V and 0 bases from J, the junction contained 8 bases not matched to a gene. This CDR3 spans 16 amino acids. The CDR3: CASSLRQGPNQETQYF. Written as DNA, the CDR3 is TGTGCCAGCAGTCTGCGACAGGGGCCTAACCAAGAGACCCAGTACTTC.